These 14 T cell receptor beta chains originate from one sample sequenced in a study of OX40 agonist ivuxolimab in advanced cancers. Clones were read by immunoSEQ multiplex PCR, and TCRdb kept only the in-frame ones, dropping some. The table has 60,000 to 100,000 clones, approximately 90% seen once. The sequencing here drew on CD4+ or CD8+ T cells sorted from blood, taken in a trial of the OX40 agonist ivuxolimab. The receptors shown here come from an adult with an advanced solid tumor such as melanoma, head and neck, liver or kidney cancer.

The gene calls are TRBV5-1 and TRBJ2-7; TRBD1 matches at 7 bases. The germline CDR1 and CDR2 sequences are SGHRS and YFSETQ. The length of the CDR3 is 14 residues. The J segment lost 2 bases and the V segment lost 4 bases, leaving 6 bases of the junction unmatched. CDR3 in DNA: TGCGCCAGCAGCGGCCCGACAGGGACCTACGAGCAGTACTTC. Its translation is CASSGPTGTYEQYF.

The J gene is TRBJ1-2, the V gene TRBV7-9; the D is unclear. The V and J ends lost 4 bases and 0 bases respectively, with 9 bases between them. Germline V gene sequence: CDR1 SEHNR, CDR2 FQNEAQ (reference sequence). CDR3 length equals 14 residues. CDR3 region: CASSSPTTNYGYTF. The CDR3 nucleotides are TGTGCCAGCAGCTCCCCCACGACTAACTATGGCTACACCTTC. The whole variable domain, remainder taken from reference TRBV7-9 and TRBJ1-2, is DTGVSQNPRHKITKRGQNVTFRCDPISEHNRLYWYRQTLGQGPEFLTYFQNEAQLEKSRLLSDRFSAERPKGSFSTLEIQRTEQGDSAMYLCASSSPTTNYGYTFGSGTRLTVV.

This chain links TRBV27 with TRBJ2-3; D is undetermined. This CDR3 has 14 residues. Looked up from germline, CDR1 is MNHEY and CDR2 is SMNVEV (reference sequence). Trimming pared 0 bases from V and 0 bases from J, leaving 4 bases between. The CDR3 loop is CASSLSTSTDTQYF. The CDR3 nucleotides are TGTGCCAGCAGTTTATCGACTAGCACAGATACGCAGTATTTT.

The chain has TRBV7-9 and TRBJ2-1, with TRBD2 matching over 10 bases. Trimming at V came to 5 bases and at J to 7 bases, leaving 8 bases not matched to a gene. The CDR3 runs to 15 residues. The germline CDR1 and CDR2 sequences are SEHNR and FQNEAQ (reference sequence). CDR3 DNA sequence: TGTGCCAGCAGCGACGAGCGGGGGGGCCGGAATGAGCAGTTCTTC. Its protein product is CASSDERGGRNEQFF.

This chain connects TRBV7-6 to TRBJ2-7; D may be TRBD1 or TRBD2 (5 bases each). Germline V gene lookup returns CDR1 SGHVS and CDR2 FNYEAQ. The CDR3 contains 13 residues. Trimming took off 7 bases at V and 2 bases at J, with 12 bases between the two ends. Here the CDR3 reads CASIGDGPYEQYF. DNA for the CDR3: TGTGCCAGCATCGGGGACGGTCCCTACGAGCAGTACTTC.

The rearrangement joins TRBV7-9 to TRBJ2-1, with a weak D call TRBD2 (6 bases). The CDR3 has 15 amino acids. The V and J ends lost 6 bases and 5 bases respectively, with 17 bases between them. The germline gives CDR1 SEHNR, CDR2 FQNEAQ (reference sequence). CDR3 amino acids: CASSFSIPSDNEQFF. The CDR3 DNA reads TGTGCCAGCAGTTTTTCCATCCCTAGCGACAATGAGCAGTTCTTC. The full variable domain, its missing parts supplied by reference TRBV7-9 and TRBJ2-1, is DTGVSQNPRHKITKRGQNVTFRCDPISEHNRLYWYRQTLGQGPEFLTYFQNEAQLEKSRLLSDRFSAERPKGSFSTLEIQRTEQGDSAMYLCASSFSIPSDNEQFFGPGTRLTVL.

The gene calls are TRBV11-3 and TRBJ2-7, with D possibly TRBD2 on 5 matching bases. This CDR3 is built from 15 residues. Germline V gene sequence: CDR1 SGHNT, CDR2 YENEEA. The V end lost 5 bases, the J end lost 5 bases, and 19 bases lay between the germline ends. CDR3 amino acids: CASSPAGIGLNEQYF. The CDR3 DNA follows: TGTGCCAGCAGCCCCGCCGGGATTGGGTTGAACGAGCAGTACTTC.

The chain is built from TRBV5-1 and TRBJ2-1; 8 nucleotides match TRBD2. Per the germline V gene, CDR1 is SGHRS and CDR2 is YFSETQ. Germline trimming cut 1 base from V and 5 bases from J; bases unmatched to any gene: 5. The CDR3 covers 15 residues. CDR3 region: CASSLPGGTHNEQFF. Here the CDR3 DNA reads TGCGCCAGCAGCTTGCCGGGGGGGACCCACAATGAGCAGTTCTTC.

The rearrangement joins TRBV7-5 to TRBJ2-7; no DNA check was done on the table's D call, TRBD1. TRBV7-5 is termed a pseudogene. This CDR3 has 16 residues. The CDR3: CVRSSLGARNSYEQYF. Written as DNA, the CDR3 is TGTGTCAGAAGCTCCCTGGGGGCCAGGAATTCCTACGAGCAGTACTTC.

The chain combines TRBV4-3 with TRBJ1-6, with D uncertain. The germline gives CDR1 LGHNA, CDR2 YSLEER. The CDR3 loop spans 17 amino acids. Trimming left V 0 bases short and J 0 bases short, with 9 bases between. The CDR3 sequence is CASSQEPGSSYNSPLHF. The CDR3 nucleotides are TGCGCCAGCAGCCAAGAGCCAGGATCCTCCTATAATTCACCCCTCCACTTT.

V is TRBV4-3 and J is TRBJ1-4, with 7 bases identical to TRBD1. J was trimmed by 0 bases and V by 4 bases; bases with no gene match: 14. The germline V gene has CDR1 LGHNA and CDR2 YSLEER. The CDR3 consists of 19 residues. Here the CDR3 DNA reads TGCGCCAGCAGCCCTGGGTTGGGCCAGGGGGTTGCAACTAATGAAAAACTGTTTTTT. Translated: CASSPGLGQGVATNEKLFF.

The V call is TRBV4-2, the J call TRBJ2-6; a weak D match, TRBD2 (5 bases). CDR1 is LGHNA and CDR2 is YNFKEQ in the germline V gene. The CDR3 consists of 16 residues. Trimming removed 0 bases from V and 0 bases from J, with 6 bases in between. The CDR3 sequence is CASSQDGLSGANVLTF. CDR3 nucleotides: TGTGCCAGCAGCCAAGATGGACTCTCTGGGGCCAACGTCCTGACTTTC.

This chain uses TRBV7-6 with TRBJ2-3, with TRBD2 matching over 7 bases. This CDR3 has 15 residues. The junction had 2 bases not matched to a gene; V was cut back by 2 bases and J by 0 bases. CDR1 is SGHVS, CDR2 FNYEAQ, per germline. CDR3 in amino acids: CASSLLAASTDTQYF. The CDR3 DNA reads TGTGCCAGCAGCTTACTAGCGGCTAGCACAGATACGCAGTATTTT. The variable domain in full, with the rest retrieved from reference TRBV7-6 and TRBJ2-3, is GAGVSQSPRYKVTKRGQDVALRCDPISGHVSLYWYRQALGQGPEFLTYFNYEAQQDKSGLPNDRFSAERPEGSISTLTIQRTEQRDSAMYRCASSLLAASTDTQYFGPGTRLTVL.

J is TRBJ1-2 and V is TRBV29-1, with a tentative D call TRBD1 (5 bases). The ends were cut back, 7 bases at V and 8 bases at J, with 17 bases in the middle. CDR1 and CDR2 from the germline V gene are SQVTM and ANQGSEA. This CDR3 has 12 amino acids. The CDR3 loop is CSGREGSGGYTF. The CDR3 nucleotides read TGCAGCGGTCGAGAGGGGTCGGGGGGCTACACCTTC.